Presented here are 7 T cell receptor beta chains from one specimen sequenced in a study of CD8 T cells in Susac syndrome. Random hexamers served to reverse transcribe roughly 0.45 to 1 ug RNA. One entry per CDR3 protein, called by TCRdb with MiXCR from the immunoSEQ multiplex PCR reads. The sample records a few hundred thousand distinct CDR3 sequences, roughly 84% being singletons. The material sequenced was CD8+ T cells from PBMCs. These receptors originate from a human donor with multiple sclerosis.

The V gene is TRBV15, the J gene TRBJ2-2; TRBD1 matches 11 bases. The CDR3 totals 18 residues. Germline lookup yields CDR1 LNHNV and CDR2 YYDKDF (reference sequence). With V trimmed by 0 bases and J by 4 bases, 7 bases remained unmatched. The DNA for the CDR3 is TGTGCCACCAGCAGAGATCAGTGGACAGGGGGCGGCACCGGGGAGCTGTTTTTT. Protein sequence: CATSRDQWTGGGTGELFF.

CDR3 region: CASRSGLADYNEQFF. The CDR3 DNA sequence: TGCGCCAGCAGATCGGGACTAGCGGACTACAATGAGCAGTTCTTC. This chain joins TRBV10-2 and TRBJ2-1, with 11 positions matching TRBD2. This CDR3 spans 15 amino acids. J gave up 3 bases and V 6 bases, and 4 bases lay outside the gene matches. Germline V gives CDR1 WSHSY, CDR2 SAAADI.

The genes are TRBV7-9 and TRBJ1-5; TRBD1 is a possible D gene (6 bases). The ends were cut back, 5 bases at V and 8 bases at J, with 13 bases in the middle. Germline V gene lookup returns CDR1 SEHNR and CDR2 FQNEAQ (reference sequence). This CDR3 has 13 amino acids. The CDR3 region is CASSPQGAKPQHF. CDR3 coding DNA: TGTGCCAGCAGCCCACAGGGTGCTAAGCCCCAGCATTTT.

The chain recombines TRBV5-1 with TRBJ2-7, with TRBD2 identical over 10 bases. The length of the CDR3 is 19 residues. CDR1 and CDR2 (germline): SGHRS, YFSETQ. The V and J ends lost 4 bases and 3 bases, in that order; junction bases with no gene match: 19. In nucleotides, the CDR3 is TGCGCCAGCAGCAAGGAGCAGATGCTAAGCGGGAGGGCCATCTACGAGCAGTACTTC. It encodes CASSKEQMLSGRAIYEQYF.

In this sample, this clonotype turned up once. V usage is TRBV15 and J usage is TRBJ2-7; D not resolved. The CDR3 is made up of 12 amino acids. CDR1 and CDR2 from the germline V gene are LNHNV and YYDKDF (reference sequence). V was clipped by 8 bases and J by 3 bases, with 11 bases between them. CDR3 amino acids: CATSDTYYEQYF. CDR3 coding DNA: TGTGCCACCTCCGACACCTACTACGAGCAGTACTTC.

The chain has TRBV30 and TRBJ1-1; 9 nucleotides line up with TRBD1. This CDR3 contains 13 residues. Germline values: CDR1 GTSNPN, CDR2 SVGIG (reference sequence). V was pared by 8 bases and J by 1 base, with 5 bases of the junction left unmatched. For the CDR3, the DNA is TGTGCCGGGGGACAGGGCGGGAACACTGAAGCTTTCTTT. It translates to CAGGQGGNTEAFF.

V gene TRBV10-3 combines with J gene TRBJ1-2, with D unresolved. The CDR3 is 13 amino acids. V was pared by 4 bases and J by 7 bases, with 13 bases between. Looked up from germline, CDR1 is ENHRY and CDR2 is SYGVKD. For the CDR3, the DNA is TGTGCCATCAGTGGGGCAGTCCCTGGTGGCTACACCTTC. It translates to CAISGAVPGGYTF.